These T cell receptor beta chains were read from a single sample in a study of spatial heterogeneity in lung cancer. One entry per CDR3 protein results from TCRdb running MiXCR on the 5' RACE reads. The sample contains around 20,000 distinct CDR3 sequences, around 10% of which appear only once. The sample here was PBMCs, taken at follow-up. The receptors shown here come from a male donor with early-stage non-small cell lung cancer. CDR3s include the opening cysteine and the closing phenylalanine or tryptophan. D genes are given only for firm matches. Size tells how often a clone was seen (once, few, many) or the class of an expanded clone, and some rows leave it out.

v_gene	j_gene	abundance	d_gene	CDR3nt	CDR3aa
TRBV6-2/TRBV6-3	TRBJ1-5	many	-	TGTGCCAGCAGTTTTTGGCCGGGACAAGGAAGCAATCAGCCCCAGCATTTT	CASSFWPGQGSNQPQHF
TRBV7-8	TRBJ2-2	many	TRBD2	TGTGCCAGCAGCCCCCGGGAGGGGGCGAACACCGGGGAGCTGTTTTTT	CASSPREGANTGELFF
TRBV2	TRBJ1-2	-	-	TGTGCCAGCAGTGACTGGGGGGAGTATGGCTACACCTTC	CASSDWGEYGYTF
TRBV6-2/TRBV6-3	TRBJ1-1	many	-	TGTGCCAGCGGTTATGGCCTCGAAGCTTTCTTT	CASGYGLEAFF
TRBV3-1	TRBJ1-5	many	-	TGTGCCAGCAGCCAAGATGGCCTCAATCAGCCCCAGCATTTT	CASSQDGLNQPQHF
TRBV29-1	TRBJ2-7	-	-	TGCAGCGTTGCTACAGGGCGCGAGCAGTACTTC	CSVATGREQYF
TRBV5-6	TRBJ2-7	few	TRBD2	TGTGCCAGCAGGTTGGCAGGGATGTTTAGGGAGGGGGAGCAGTACTTC	CASRLAGMFREGEQYF
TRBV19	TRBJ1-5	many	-	TGTGCCAGTAGTATGACCGACTCGAATTACCAGCCCCAGCATTTT	CASSMTDSNYQPQHF
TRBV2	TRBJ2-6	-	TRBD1	TGTGCCAGCAGTAAGACAGGGGGGTCTGGGGCCAACGTCCTGACTTTC	CASSKTGGSGANVLTF
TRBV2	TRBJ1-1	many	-	TGTGCCAGCAGTGAAGGGCCAGGGGTAACTGAAGCTTTCTTT	CASSEGPGVTEAFF
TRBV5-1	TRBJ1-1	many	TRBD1	TGCGCCAGCAGCTTGTACAGGGGGGCCACTGAAGCTTTCTTT	CASSLYRGATEAFF
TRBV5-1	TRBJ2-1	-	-	TGCGCCAGCAGCTTGCAGTCAGGTCCTGAGCAGTTCTTC	CASSLQSGPEQFF
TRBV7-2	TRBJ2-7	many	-	TGTGCCAGCAGCTTAGGTAGCAGGTACGAGCAGTACTTC	CASSLGSRYEQYF
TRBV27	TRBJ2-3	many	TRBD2	TGTGCCAGCACCCTTCTCGGGGGGGACACAGATACGCAGTATTTT	CASTLLGGDTDTQYF
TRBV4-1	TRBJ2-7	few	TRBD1	TGCGCCAGCAGCCAAGGAGTGACAGGGGGTCCCTACGAGCAGTACTTC	CASSQGVTGGPYEQYF
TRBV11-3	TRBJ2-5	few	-	TGTGCCAGCAGCTTAGGGGCCGGCGGGACCCAGTACTTC	CASSLGAGGTQYF
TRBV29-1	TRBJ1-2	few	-	TGCAGCGTTGAACGTCTAGGGAACTATGGCTACACCTTC	CSVERLGNYGYTF
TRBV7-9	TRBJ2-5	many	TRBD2	TGTGCCAGCAGCTTACCTCCGAGACTAGCGGGGAGCAAAGAGACCCAGTACTTC	CASSLPPRLAGSKETQYF
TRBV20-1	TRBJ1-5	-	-	TGCAGTGCTAGAACGACAGTCAATCAGCCCCAGCATTTT	CSARTTVNQPQHF
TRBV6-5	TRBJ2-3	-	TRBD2	TGTGCCAGCAGTCCGCTAGCGGGGGAGACAGATACGCAGTATTTT	CASSPLAGETDTQYF
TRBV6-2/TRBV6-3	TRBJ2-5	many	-	TGTGCCAGCAGTTACTCGACGACGGGGTTGGAGACCCAGTACTTC	CASSYSTTGLETQYF
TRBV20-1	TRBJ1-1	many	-	TGCAGTGCTAGATATCCGAATCGACAGTACGACACTGAAGCTTTCTTT	CSARYPNRQYDTEAFF
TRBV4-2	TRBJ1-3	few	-	TGTGCCAGCAGCCAAAAGGCCCAGGGGGGAAACACCATATATTTT	CASSQKAQGGNTIYF
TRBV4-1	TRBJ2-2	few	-	TGCGCCAGCAGCCATAATAAGGGTAACACCGGGGAGCTGTTTTTT	CASSHNKGNTGELFF
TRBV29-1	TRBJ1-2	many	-	TGCAGCGTTAGAACAGCACCAAACTATGGCTACACCTTC	CSVRTAPNYGYTF
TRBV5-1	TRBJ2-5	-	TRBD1	TGCGCCAGCAGCTATGGACAGGGCGAAGGGACCCAGTACTTC	CASSYGQGEGTQYF
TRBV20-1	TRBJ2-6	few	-	TGCAGTGCTAGCTCGGGGCCTAGACTGGCTGGGGCCAACGTCCTGACTTTC	CSASSGPRLAGANVLTF
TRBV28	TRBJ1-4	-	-	TGTGCCAGCAGGAACGGGCAGGGGAACGAAAAACTGTTTTTT	CASRNGQGNEKLFF
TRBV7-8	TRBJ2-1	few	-	TGTGCCAGCAGCCGGGGGCAAAACAATGAGCAGTTCTTC	CASSRGQNNEQFF
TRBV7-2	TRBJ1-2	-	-	TGTGCCAGCAGCTTAAACAGTCTCTATGGCTACACCTTC	CASSLNSLYGYTF
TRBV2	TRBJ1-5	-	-	TGTGCCAGCGCCCGGGACACGAATCAGCCCCAGCATTTT	CASARDTNQPQHF
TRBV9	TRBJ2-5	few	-	TGTGCCAGCAGCGTAGAGGGGGTGGCCCAAGAGACCCAGTACTTC	CASSVEGVAQETQYF
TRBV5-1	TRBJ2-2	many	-	TGCGCCAGCAGCTTGGTCGGCAGTAACACCGGGGAGCTGTTTTTT	CASSLVGSNTGELFF
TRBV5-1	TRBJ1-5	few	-	TGCGCCAGCAGCTTGGCATGGAATCAGCCCCAGCATTTT	CASSLAWNQPQHF
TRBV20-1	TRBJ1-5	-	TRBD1	TGCAGTGCTATAGTACAGGGGGGAAATCAGCCCCAGCATTTT	CSAIVQGGNQPQHF
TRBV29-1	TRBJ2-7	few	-	TGCAGCGGCCGGGACTCCCGCTACGAGCAGTACTTC	CSGRDSRYEQYF
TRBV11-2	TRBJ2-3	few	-	TGTGCCAGCAGCCCATCGAGTGCTAGCACAGATACGCAGTATTTT	CASSPSSASTDTQYF
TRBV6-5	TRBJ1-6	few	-	TGTGCCAGCAGTATCAGTAGCTCCTATAATTCACCCCTCCACTTT	CASSISSSYNSPLHF
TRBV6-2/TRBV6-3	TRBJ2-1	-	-	TGTGCCAGCAGTTACTCAAGCGGGACAGAGCAGTTCTTC	CASSYSSGTEQFF
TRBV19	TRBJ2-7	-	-	TGTGCCAGTAGTCAGGCGCAGGGTTTTGGAGACCATTTCGAGCAGTACTTC	CASSQAQGFGDHFEQYF
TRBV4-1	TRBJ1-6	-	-	TGCGCCAGCAGCCAAGGCCCCGGGGGTGACTATAATTCACCCCTCCTCTTT	CASSQGPGGDYNSPLLF
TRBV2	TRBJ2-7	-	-	TGTGCCAGCAGTGGCCGACTGACTAGGGTGCTATCGTACGAGCAGTACTTC	CASSGRLTRVLSYEQYF
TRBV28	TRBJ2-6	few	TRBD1	TGTGTCAGCAGTAAGACAGGGAGAATCTCTGGGGCCAACGTCCTGACTTTC	CVSSKTGRISGANVLTF
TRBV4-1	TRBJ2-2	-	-	TGCGCCAGCAGCCATAGCCCGGGGATCGCGAACACCGGGGAGCTGTTTTTT	CASSHSPGIANTGELFF